This is a list of T cell receptor beta chains from one sample in a study of T cell repertoires in cytomegalovirus infection. MiXCR, run by TCRdb on the reads, gives a single entry per CDR3 protein. The sample carries 900,000 to 950,000 distinct CDR3 sequences, around 31% recorded once. Their antigens are not known. The specimen comprised cultured CD8+ T cells from PBMCs, sampled from culture after CMV antigen stimulation. The receptors were sampled from a human donor in good health (CMV status not recorded). Some clones in this sample may be carry-over from other donors' samples. Each CDR3 is given with its conserved first and last residue. Each record gives: CDR3 protein, CDR3 DNA, J gene, clone size, D gene, V gene. The D gene is left open where the match is weak. Rows may omit the clone size; those that give it use once, few, many or a size class.

cdr3_aa: CSTHTGGTDYNEQFF
cdr3_nt: TGCAGTACTCACACGGGAGGGACTGACTACAATGAGCAGTTCTTC
j_call: TRBJ2-1
clone_size: few
d_call: TRBD2
v_call: TRBV20-1

cdr3_aa: CASSEYVSGGHPGQVQVFDF
cdr3_nt: TGTGCCAGCAGTGAATATGTGTCTGGCGGCCACCCGGGACAGGTTCAAGTGTTTGACTTC
j_call: TRBJ2-7
clone_size: few
d_call: TRBD1
v_call: TRBV25-1

cdr3_aa: CASSQDRADSSEKLFF
cdr3_nt: TGTGCCAGCAGCCAAGACAGGGCGGATAGTTCAGAAAAACTGTTTTTT
j_call: TRBJ1-4
clone_size: .
d_call: .
v_call: TRBV4-2

cdr3_aa: CASSLRVPRGYNYGYTF
cdr3_nt: TGTGCCAGCAGTTTAAGAGTACCCAGGGGGTATAACTATGGCTACACCTTC
j_call: TRBJ1-2
clone_size: few
d_call: TRBD1
v_call: TRBV27

cdr3_aa: CAIPSGQGISLNTGELFF
cdr3_nt: TGTGCCATCCCGTCGGGACAGGGGATTTCTTTGAACACCGGGGAGCTGTTTTTT
j_call: TRBJ2-2
clone_size: .
d_call: TRBD1
v_call: TRBV10-3

cdr3_aa: CASSDSASGENEQFF
cdr3_nt: TGTGCCAGCAGTGACAGTGCTAGCGGGGAAAATGAGCAGTTCTTC
j_call: TRBJ2-1
clone_size: .
d_call: TRBD2
v_call: TRBV2

cdr3_aa: CASSFALNTGELFF
cdr3_nt: TGTGCCAGCAGTTTTGCTTTGAACACCGGGGAGCTGTTTTTT
j_call: TRBJ2-2
clone_size: few
d_call: .
v_call: TRBV12-3/TRBV12-4

cdr3_aa: CASSQGPGESSYEQYF
cdr3_nt: TGCGCCAGCAGCCAAGGTCCGGGTGAGTCCTCCTACGAGCAGTACTTC
j_call: TRBJ2-7
clone_size: .
d_call: .
v_call: TRBV4-1

cdr3_aa: CTSSIGTGNEQYF
cdr3_nt: TGTACCAGCAGCATCGGGACAGGGAATGAGCAGTACTTC
j_call: TRBJ2-7
clone_size: .
d_call: TRBD1
v_call: TRBV7-2

cdr3_aa: CASSQDQDQNYGYTF
cdr3_nt: TGCGCCAGCAGCCAAGATCAGGATCAGAACTATGGCTACACCTTC
j_call: TRBJ1-2
clone_size: .
d_call: .
v_call: TRBV4-1

cdr3_aa: CASSFSPNMNTEAFF
cdr3_nt: TGTGCCAGCAGTTTCAGCCCAAACATGAACACTGAAGCTTTCTTT
j_call: TRBJ1-1
clone_size: many
d_call: .
v_call: TRBV12-3/TRBV12-4

cdr3_aa: CASSQLAGDTGELFF
cdr3_nt: TGCGCCAGCAGCCAGCTAGCGGGGGACACCGGGGAGCTGTTTTTT
j_call: TRBJ2-2
clone_size: few
d_call: TRBD2
v_call: TRBV4-3

cdr3_aa: CASSHSGGTNEQFF
cdr3_nt: TGCGCCAGCAGCCATTCAGGGGGGACGAATGAGCAGTTCTTC
j_call: TRBJ2-1
clone_size: few
d_call: .
v_call: TRBV4-1

cdr3_aa: CASSFKTEGTTNEKLFF
cdr3_nt: TGTGCCAGCAGTTTTAAAACAGAGGGGACAACTAATGAAAAACTGTTTTTT
j_call: TRBJ1-4
clone_size: .
d_call: .
v_call: TRBV12-3/TRBV12-4

cdr3_aa: CASSLVGTGEQFF
cdr3_nt: TGTGCCAGCAGCTTAGTTGGGACAGGCGAGCAGTTCTTC
j_call: TRBJ2-1
clone_size: .
d_call: TRBD1
v_call: TRBV7-3

cdr3_aa: CASSNNRDRRYNEQFF
cdr3_nt: TGCGCCAGCAGCAACAACCGGGACAGAAGATACAATGAGCAGTTCTTC
j_call: TRBJ2-1
clone_size: few
d_call: TRBD1
v_call: TRBV4-1

cdr3_aa: CASSRTAGRYSNQPQHF
cdr3_nt: TGTGCCAGCAGCAGGACAGCCGGGAGATATAGCAATCAGCCCCAGCATTTT
j_call: TRBJ1-5
clone_size: many
d_call: .
v_call: TRBV6-1

cdr3_aa: CASSLGGGPGQGAPANYGYTF
cdr3_nt: TGTGCCAGCAGCTTAGGGGGGGGACCGGGACAGGGGGCGCCGGCAAACTATGGCTACACCTTC
j_call: TRBJ1-2
clone_size: few
d_call: TRBD1
v_call: TRBV7-8

cdr3_aa: CASSFGSPNYGYTF
cdr3_nt: TGTGCCAGCAGCTTTGGGTCACCAAATTATGGCTACACCTTC
j_call: TRBJ1-2
clone_size: few
d_call: .
v_call: TRBV5-4

cdr3_aa: CASSLLQGDAVPNQPQHF
cdr3_nt: TGTGCCAGCAGCTTACTACAGGGTGATGCCGTCCCAAATCAGCCCCAGCATTTT
j_call: TRBJ1-5
clone_size: .
d_call: .
v_call: TRBV7-8

cdr3_aa: CTSSWTNNQPQHF
cdr3_nt: TGTACCAGTAGTTGGACGAACAATCAGCCCCAGCATTTT
j_call: TRBJ1-5
clone_size: .
d_call: .
v_call: TRBV19

cdr3_aa: CASSLSPPWDTEAFF
cdr3_nt: TGTGCCAGCAGCCTATCCCCTCCCTGGGACACTGAAGCTTTCTTT
j_call: TRBJ1-1
clone_size: .
d_call: .
v_call: TRBV4-2

cdr3_aa: CASRLARGARSNTEAFF
cdr3_nt: TGTGCCAGCAGACTCGCCCGGGGCGCGCGGTCGAACACTGAAGCTTTCTTT
j_call: TRBJ1-1
clone_size: few
d_call: .
v_call: TRBV7-9

cdr3_aa: CASSLNWQRTNSPLHF
cdr3_nt: TGTGCCAGCAGCTTAAATTGGCAGCGGACGAATTCACCCCTCCACTTT
j_call: TRBJ1-6
clone_size: .
d_call: .
v_call: TRBV7-2

cdr3_aa: CASSLRTSGGASLEQFF
cdr3_nt: TGTGCCAGCAGCTTAAGGACTAGCGGGGGGGCAAGCCTTGAGCAGTTCTTC
j_call: TRBJ2-1
clone_size: many
d_call: TRBD2
v_call: TRBV7-6

cdr3_aa: CSARSRDDGEQYF
cdr3_nt: TGCAGTGCTAGAAGTAGGGACGACGGCGAGCAGTACTTC
j_call: TRBJ2-7
clone_size: few
d_call: .
v_call: TRBV20-1

cdr3_aa: CSVDSQTTNTEAFF
cdr3_nt: TGCAGCGTTGATAGTCAAACCACGAACACTGAAGCTTTCTTT
j_call: TRBJ1-1
clone_size: few
d_call: .
v_call: TRBV29-1

cdr3_aa: CASSFFGGEYNEQFF
cdr3_nt: TGTGCCAGCAGCTTTTTTGGCGGGGAATACAATGAGCAGTTCTTC
j_call: TRBJ2-1
clone_size: few
d_call: .
v_call: TRBV7-3

cdr3_aa: CSVAGTFHNEQFF
cdr3_nt: TGCAGCGTTGCCGGGACCTTTCACAATGAGCAGTTCTTC
j_call: TRBJ2-1
clone_size: .
d_call: .
v_call: TRBV29-1

cdr3_aa: CASSPRTGGAGANVLTF
cdr3_nt: TGTGCCAGCAGCCCACGGACAGGGGGCGCTGGGGCCAACGTCCTGACTTTC
j_call: TRBJ2-6
clone_size: few
d_call: TRBD1
v_call: TRBV7-8